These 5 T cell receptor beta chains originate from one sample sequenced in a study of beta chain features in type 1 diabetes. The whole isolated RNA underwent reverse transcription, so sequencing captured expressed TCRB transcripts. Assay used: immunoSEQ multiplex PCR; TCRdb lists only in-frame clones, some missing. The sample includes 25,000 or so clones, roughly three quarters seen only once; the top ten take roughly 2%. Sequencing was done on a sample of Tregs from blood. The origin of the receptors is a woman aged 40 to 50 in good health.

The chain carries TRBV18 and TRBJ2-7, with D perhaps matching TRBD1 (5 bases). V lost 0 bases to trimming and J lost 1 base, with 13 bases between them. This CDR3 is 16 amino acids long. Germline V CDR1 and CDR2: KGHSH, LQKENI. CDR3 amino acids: CASSPPNKQVSYEQYF. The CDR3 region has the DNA TGTGCCAGCTCACCACCGAATAAACAGGTATCCTACGAGCAGTACTTC.

The CDR3: CASSVASVGTRQTGELFF. CDR3 nucleotide sequence: TGTGCCAGCAGCGTAGCTTCTGTAGGGACTAGGCAAACCGGGGAGCTGTTTTTT. The J gene is TRBJ2-2, the V gene TRBV9; 8 bases line up with TRBD2. Germline CDR1 SGDLS, CDR2 YYNGEE. There are 18 residues in the CDR3. Trimming at V came to 0 bases and at J to 5 bases, leaving 12 bases not matched to a gene. The full variable domain, its missing parts supplied by reference TRBV9 and TRBJ2-2, is DSGVTQTPKHLITATGQRVTLRCSPRSGDLSVYWYQQSLDQGLQFLIQYYNGEERAKGNILERFSAQQFPDLHSELNLSSLELGDSALYFCASSVASVGTRQTGELFFGEGSRLTVL.

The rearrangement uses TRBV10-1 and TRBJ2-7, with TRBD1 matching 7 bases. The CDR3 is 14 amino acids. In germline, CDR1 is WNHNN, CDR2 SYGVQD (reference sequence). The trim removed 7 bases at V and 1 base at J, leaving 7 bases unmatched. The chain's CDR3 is CASTADRRSYEQYF. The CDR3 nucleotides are TGCGCCAGCACCGCGGACAGGCGATCCTACGAGCAGTACTTC.

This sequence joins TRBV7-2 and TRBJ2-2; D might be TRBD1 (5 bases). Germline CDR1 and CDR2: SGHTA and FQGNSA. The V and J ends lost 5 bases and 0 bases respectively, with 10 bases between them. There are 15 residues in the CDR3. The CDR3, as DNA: TGTGCCAGCAGCACCGTAGGGGCGAACACCGGGGAGCTGTTTTTT. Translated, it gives CASSTVGANTGELFF. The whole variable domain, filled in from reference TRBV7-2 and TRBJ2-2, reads GAGVSQSPSNKVTEKGKDVELRCDPISGHTALYWYRQSLGQGLEFLIYFQGNSAPDKSGLPSDRFSAERTGGSVSTLTIQRTQQEDSAVYLCASSTVGANTGELFFGEGSRLTVL.

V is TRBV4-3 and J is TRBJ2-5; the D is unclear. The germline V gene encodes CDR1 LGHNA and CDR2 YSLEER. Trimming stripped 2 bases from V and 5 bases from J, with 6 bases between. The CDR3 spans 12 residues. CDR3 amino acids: CASSQNMETQYF. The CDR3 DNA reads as TGCGCCAGCAGCCAAAACATGGAGACCCAGTACTTC.